This record covers a single T cell receptor (beta chain). Its antigen remains unknown. The germline gives CDR1 SGDLS, CDR2 YYNGEE. The CDR3 consists of 16 residues. V shed 3 bases, J shed 4 bases, and the junction held 7 bases outside the gene matches. The sample comes from a study of cytotoxic CD8 clonotypes in ibrutinib-treated CLL. Findings and caveats of the study: Before falling back toward baseline at progression, clonality had risen at the time of ibrutinib response.

Target depth was 1 in 200,000 to 1 in 1 million T cells, about 10x per clonotype. Measured with immunoSEQ multiplex PCR; TCRdb has only the in-frame clones, and not every one. The sample has 150,000 to 200,000 clones, 72% seen once. The genes are TRBV9 and TRBJ2-7; 13 bases are a match to TRBD2. This receptor was obtained from a human donor with chronic lymphocytic leukemia. Sequenced material: PBMCs, taken after 24 months of ibrutinib treatment. CDR3 DNA sequence: TGTGCCAGCAGCGGAAGCGGGACTAGCGGGATTTACGAGCAGTACTTC. Translated: CASSGSGTSGIYEQYF.